This T cell receptor beta chain was observed in a study of T cells after yellow fever vaccination. As for the study in general: For low cell numbers, libraries were made with SMART-Seq v4 Ultra Low Input. Findings and limits, study-wide: Overall, a small share of clonotypes was seen in both CD4 and CD8 compartments.

Conversion of TCR transcripts into cDNA relied on 5'RACE template switching, which added a universal primer site and UMIs. TCRdb analysed the 5' RACE reads with MiXCR anew, one entry per CDR3 protein. The data contain some 300,000 distinct CDR3 sequences, approximately 10% of them seen just once; the ten biggest clones take up about 3%. The CDR3 runs to 15 residues. The V end was cut by 1 base, the J end by 10 bases, with 14 bases between. The germline gives CDR1 SGHTA, CDR2 FQGTGA. This clonotype was detected a few times. No antigen is known for it. The V call is TRBV7-3, the J call TRBJ1-6, with D possibly matching TRBD1 (5 bases). This receptor was identified in a man between 18 and 35 years old who received the YFV17D yellow fever vaccine. The sequencing used CD4+ T cells sorted from PBMCs, collected 5 days after the yellow fever booster vaccination. CDR3 region: CASSLNGGRDSPLHF. The DNA of the CDR3 is TGTGCCAGCAGCTTAAATGGGGGAAGAGACTCACCCCTCCACTTT. Using reference TRBV7-3 and TRBJ1-6 for the parts outside the CDR3, the full variable domain is GAGVSQTPSNKVTEKGKYVELRCDPISGHTALYWYRQSLGQGPEFLIYFQGTGAADDSGLPNDRFFAVRPEGSVSTLKIQRTERGDSAVYLCASSLNGGRDSPLHFGNGTRLTVT.